The 22 T cell receptor beta chains below come from one sample, sequenced in a study of cytomegalovirus exposure and HLA in healthy donors. Researchers ran the PCR with 60 Vbeta and 13 Jbeta primers. Generated by immunoSEQ multiplex PCR, the TCRdb table keeps only in-frame clones and is missing some. The data hold some 120,000 clones, with roughly 79% observed a single time. Specimen: PBMCs. These receptors all come from a woman in her twenties or thirties in good health and CMV-seronegative.

This chain joins TRBV6-5 and TRBJ2-5; D is perhaps TRBD2 (7 bases). The better agreement between TRBJ2-7 and the DNA end casts doubt on the J call. The CDR3 consists of 14 residues. The germline gives CDR1 MNHEY, CDR2 SVGAGI. This CDR3 is CASSALGGEYEQYF. The CDR3 DNA reads TGTGCCAGCAGCGCCCTAGGGGGGGAGTACGAGCAGTACTTC.

This clone was counted a few times. J is TRBJ2-7 and V is TRBV4-3; possible D gene TRBD2, 5 bases. V lost 0 bases and J lost 1, with 13 bases in between. Germline assignment: CDR1 LGHNA and CDR2 YSLEER. The length of the CDR3 is 16 residues. The CDR3 coding sequence is TGCGCCAGCAGCCAAGATCATCGGACTCGTTCCTACGAGCAGTACTTC. It translates to CASSQDHRTRSYEQYF.

The chain employs TRBV5-6 and TRBJ1-4, with a tentative D call TRBD1 (5 bases). Deletions cut 2 bases from V and 8 bases from J, with 13 bases between. Germline-derived CDR1 and CDR2 are SGHDT and YYEEEE. CDR3 size: 14 residues. CDR3 in amino acids: CASSFRRAGEKLFF. The CDR3 DNA sequence: TGTGCCAGCAGCTTCCGCAGGGCCGGGGAAAAACTGTTTTTT.

The V and J genes are TRBV19 and TRBJ2-7; 10 bases agree with TRBD1. J was trimmed by 2 bases and V by 5 bases; bases with no gene match: 9. Germline CDR1 reads LNHDA; CDR2 reads SQIVND (reference sequence). The CDR3 loop spans 16 amino acids. In nucleotides, the CDR3 is TGTGCCAGTAGTCCCCAGGGGACAGGGGTCCCCTACGAGCAGTACTTC. As protein: CASSPQGTGVPYEQYF. Together with reference TRBV19 and TRBJ2-7, the CDR3 gives the full variable domain: DGGITQSPKYLFRKEGQNVTLSCEQNLNHDAMYWYRQDPGQGLRLIYYSQIVNDFQKGDIAEGYSVSREKKESFPLTVTSAQKNPTAFYLCASSPQGTGVPYEQYFGPGTRLTVT.

The J gene is TRBJ2-7, the V gene TRBV6-1; 9 bases map to TRBD2. Trimming cost V 4 bases and J 3 bases; bases outside gene matches: 7. The CDR3 sequence is 15 residues long. Germline V lookup: CDR1 MNHNS, CDR2 SASEGT. CDR3 sequence reads: CASSGLAGGFYEQYF. The DNA for the CDR3 is TGTGCCAGCAGTGGCCTGGCGGGAGGGTTCTACGAGCAGTACTTC.

V and J are TRBV7-2 and TRBJ2-4; possible D gene TRBD1, 6 bases. The CDR3 is 15 amino acids. V shed 1 base and J shed 8 bases, with 15 bases lying between them. Germline V gives CDR1 SGHTA, CDR2 FQGNSA. The CDR3: CASSLEPQGWDIQYF. In DNA, the CDR3 is TGTGCCAGCAGCTTAGAACCACAGGGTTGGGACATTCAGTACTTC.

V usage is TRBV2 and J usage is TRBJ1-5; 8 nucleotides match TRBD1. In germline, CDR1 is SNHLY, CDR2 FYNNEI. This CDR3 has 15 residues. Trimming at V came to 6 bases and at J to 6 bases, leaving 10 bases not matched to a gene. The CDR3 loop reads CASRDRDRSVQPQHF. CDR3 nucleotide sequence: TGTGCCAGCAGGGACCGGGACAGGTCCGTTCAGCCCCAGCATTTT. Drawing the rest from reference TRBV2 and TRBJ1-5, the complete variable domain is EPEVTQTPSHQVTQMGQEVILRCVPISNHLYFYWYRQILGQKVEFLVSFYNNEISEKSEIFDDQFSVERPDGSNFTLKIRSTKLEDSAMYFCASRDRDRSVQPQHFGDGTRLSIL.

The gene calls are TRBV7-9 and TRBJ2-6; 7 bases are shared with TRBD2. The germline V gene has CDR1 SEHNR and CDR2 FQNEAQ (reference sequence). After removal of 1 base from V and 4 bases from J, the junction contained 4 bases not matched to a gene. CDR3 length: 16 amino acids. The CDR3 region is CASSLGEGSGANVLTF. The CDR3 nucleotides are TGTGCCAGCAGCTTAGGGGAGGGATCCGGGGCCAACGTCCTGACTTTC.

The chain has TRBV15 and TRBJ1-2; 9 bases map to TRBD1. There are 16 residues in the CDR3. The V and J ends lost 3 bases and 4 bases, in that order; junction bases with no gene match: 9. In germline, CDR1 is LNHNV, CDR2 YYDKDF (reference sequence). The CDR3 sequence is CATSRAGTGTSYGYTF. CDR3 coding DNA: TGTGCCACCAGCAGGGCCGGGACAGGGACCTCCTATGGCTACACCTTC.

This chain links TRBV5-4 with TRBJ2-7; no firm D call. The CDR3 has 16 residues. Germline V gene sequence: CDR1 SGHNT, CDR2 YYREEE (reference sequence). With 4 bases removed from V and 5 bases from J, the gap between germline ends came to 22 bases. This CDR3 reads CASSPGTAQRINEQYF. DNA of the CDR3: TGTGCCAGCAGCCCCGGAACCGCTCAGCGTATCAACGAGCAGTACTTC.

The chain links TRBV28 to TRBJ2-2; a possible D gene is TRBD2 (6 bases). The V end was cut by 4 bases, the J end by 2 bases, with 14 bases between. The CDR3 has 16 residues. Germline CDR1 is MDHEN and CDR2 is SYDVKM. CDR3 region: CASSSLGGSNTGELFF. The CDR3 bases are TGTGCCAGCAGTTCTTTGGGGGGAAGTAACACCGGGGAGCTGTTTTTT.

This clone turned up a few times. The CDR3 coding sequence is TGTGCCAGCGCAAAGGGCAGGGGGCACAATGAGCAGTTCTTC. It codes for CASAKGRGHNEQFF. This chain links TRBV6-5 with TRBJ2-1; 8 positions match TRBD1. The CDR3 loop spans 14 amino acids. V trimming: 8 bases; J trimming: 5 bases; junction bases outside the gene matches: 8. Germline V gene sequence: CDR1 MNHEY, CDR2 SVGAGI.

This chain connects TRBV10-2 to TRBJ2-2, with D tentatively TRBD2 (7 bases). The CDR3 loop spans 16 amino acids. CDR1 is WSHSY, CDR2 SAAADI, per germline. V shed 3 bases and J shed 6 bases, with 17 bases lying between them. The CDR3 here is CASSDGQRGEAGELFF. Written as DNA, the CDR3 is TGCGCCAGCAGTGATGGACAGCGGGGCGAGGCCGGGGAGCTGTTTTTT.

The chain has TRBV13 and TRBJ2-5; unclear D gene. V gave up 3 bases and J gave up 5 bases, with 4 bases separating them. The germline CDR1 and CDR2 sequences are PRHDT and FYEKMQ (reference sequence). The CDR3 is 11 residues long. CDR3 loop: CASSFRETQYF. The CDR3 DNA follows: TGTGCCAGCAGCTTCCGGGAGACCCAGTACTTC.

V is TRBV19 and J is TRBJ2-6, with 7 bases fitting TRBD2. This CDR3 comprises 16 residues. CDR1 is LNHDA, CDR2 SQIVND, per germline (reference sequence). Trimming took 6 bases from V and 0 from J; bases not matched to a gene: 5. This CDR3 is CASRWGGSSGANVLTF. The CDR3 nucleotides are TGTGCCAGTAGGTGGGGCGGGAGCTCTGGGGCCAACGTCCTGACTTTC. Full variable domain (missing parts from reference TRBV19 and TRBJ2-6): DGGITQSPKYLFRKEGQNVTLSCEQNLNHDAMYWYRQDPGQGLRLIYYSQIVNDFQKGDIAEGYSVSREKKESFPLTVTSAQKNPTAFYLCASRWGGSSGANVLTFGAGSRLTVL.

This sequence joins TRBV5-4 and TRBJ2-3; D is unresolved. V dropped 3 bases and J dropped 2 bases, with 7 bases sitting between them. CDR1 and CDR2 from the germline V gene are SGHNT and YYREEE (reference sequence). This CDR3 is 13 amino acids long. The CDR3 loop is CASSSITTDTQYF. CDR3 bases: TGTGCCAGCAGCTCTATTACCACAGATACGCAGTATTTT.

This rearrangement joins TRBV11-2 to TRBJ2-1, with D possibly TRBD1 on 5 matching bases. Germline V gene data show CDR1 as SGHAT and CDR2 as FQNNGV. The V end lost 0 bases, the J end lost 8 bases, and 5 bases lay between the germline ends. This CDR3 spans 12 amino acids. CDR3 sequence reads: CASSLDRDEQFF. DNA for the CDR3: TGTGCCAGCAGCTTAGACAGGGATGAGCAGTTCTTC.

This chain uses TRBV7-6 with TRBJ1-4, with 8 bases fitting TRBD1. V trimming: 5 bases; J trimming: 7 bases; junction bases outside the gene matches: 9. Germline CDR1 reads SGHVS; CDR2 reads FNYEAQ. The CDR3 spans 15 residues. CDR3 sequence (DNA): TGTGCCAGCAGCAAGTCAGGGGGCGAATCTGAAAAACTGTTTTTT. Translated, it gives CASSKSGGESEKLFF.

The chain links TRBV28 to TRBJ1-1; 10 bases match TRBD1. This CDR3 is built from 13 residues. The germline CDR1 and CDR2 sequences are MDHEN and SYDVKM. Germline trimming cut 8 bases from V and 1 base from J; bases unmatched to any gene: 1. The DNA for the CDR3 is TGTGCCAGCGACAGGGGGCGGAACACTGAAGCTTTCTTT. This codes for CASDRGRNTEAFF.

The chain has TRBV11-2 and TRBJ2-7, with D perhaps TRBD2 (6 bases). The CDR3 is 14 residues long. Germline assignment: CDR1 SGHAT and CDR2 FQNNGV. V was pared by 2 bases and J by 3 bases, with 11 bases between. The CDR3 reads CASSLRLDDYEQYF. As DNA, the CDR3 is TGTGCCAGCAGCTTAAGACTAGATGACTACGAGCAGTACTTC. Filled out from reference TRBV11-2 and TRBJ2-7, the complete variable domain reads EAGVAQSPRYKIIEKRQSVAFWCNPISGHATLYWYQQILGQGPKLLIQFQNNGVVDDSQLPKDRFSAERLKGVDSTLKIQPAKLEDSAVYLCASSLRLDDYEQYFGPGTRLTVT.

J is TRBJ2-5 and V is TRBV7-8, with 9 bases matching TRBD1. The end of the DNA aligns better with TRBJ2-7, so the J call may be wrong. The germline V gene has CDR1 SGHVS and CDR2 FQNEAQ. The CDR3 consists of 15 residues. CDR3 residues: CASSLGQGPSYEQYF. For the CDR3, the DNA is TGTGCCAGCAGCTTGGGACAGGGACCCTCCTACGAGCAGTACTTC.

The count of this clone is one. The V call is TRBV28, the J call TRBJ1-3, with D unclear. In germline, CDR1 is MDHEN, CDR2 SYDVKM. Trimming cost V 2 bases and J 2 bases, with 10 bases left between them. The length of the CDR3 is 15 residues. Here the CDR3 reads CASSLKGGAGNTIYF. The CDR3 DNA follows: TGTGCCAGCAGTTTAAAAGGCGGGGCTGGAAACACCATATATTTT.